What follows are 8 T cell receptor beta chains derived from one specimen sequenced in a study of beta chain features in type 1 diabetes. Expressed TCRB transcripts were sequenced because the entire RNA isolate underwent reverse transcription. Produced via immunoSEQ multiplex PCR; TCRdb's table is partial and in-frame only. The table shows about 150,000 clones, with roughly 9% occurring only once. No antigens are known for them. Broader study findings: Moderate but significant shortening of TCRB CDR3s was recorded in all four CD4+ subsets from Type 1 diabetes patients.

Sequenced input: central memory CD4+ T cells from blood. The receptors here all came from a woman aged 25 to 39 with type 1 diabetes.

There are a few counts of this clone. The chain joins TRBV28 to TRBJ1-4; a weak D match, TRBD1 (5 bases). CDR3 length: 15 residues. V lost 7 bases, J lost 8 bases, and 20 bases lay in between. Germline CDR1 MDHEN, CDR2 SYDVKM. The CDR3 protein is CASNELGEGREKLFF. CDR3 nucleotide sequence: TGTGCCAGCAACGAACTAGGGGAGGGCCGGGAAAAACTGTTTTTT.

This clone showed up just a few times. The chain couples TRBV5-8 to TRBJ2-1, with 7 positions matching TRBD2. V was clipped by 1 base and J by 6 bases; unmatched bases: 4. Germline values: CDR1 SGHTS, CDR2 YDEGEE. This CDR3 comprises 14 residues. The CDR3 sequence: CASSLRDYANEQFF. The CDR3 nucleotides read TGTGCCAGCAGCTTGAGGGACTATGCCAATGAGCAGTTCTTC.

The gene calls are TRBV11-2 and TRBJ2-3; no clear D. Looked up from germline, CDR1 is SGHAT and CDR2 is FQNNGV. The CDR3 runs 14 residues. V was cut by 5 bases and J by 0 bases, with 9 bases left in between. DNA for the CDR3: TGTGCCAGCAGCCCTACAGTAAGCACAGATACGCAGTATTTT. This translates into CASSPTVSTDTQYF.

The CDR3 nucleotides read TGTGCCAGCAGCCTCCAGGGGGGAGAGACCCAGTACTTC. The encoded protein is CASSLQGGETQYF. The J gene is TRBJ2-5, the V gene TRBV11-2; maybe TRBD1 (7 bases). Germline CDR1 and CDR2: SGHAT and FQNNGV. The CDR3 consists of 13 residues. V lost 5 bases and J 4 bases, leaving 11 bases between the germline ends.

The chain recombines TRBV25-1 with TRBJ2-6; possible D gene TRBD1, 5 bases. V dropped 3 bases and J dropped 3 bases, with 15 bases sitting between them. The CDR3 contains 17 residues. Germline CDR1 MGHDK, CDR2 SYGVNS. In DNA form, the CDR3 reads TGTGCCAGCAGTGATACTGGGGCCCTGGATGGGGCCAACGTCCTGACTTTC. This gives the protein CASSDTGALDGANVLTF.

The CDR3 DNA sequence: TGTGCCAGCAGCCAAGAAGCTAAAATTGAAGCTTTCTTT. The encoded protein is CASSQEAKIEAFF. The chain joins TRBV5-4 to TRBJ1-1; D is undetermined. From germline, CDR1 is SGHNT and CDR2 YYREEE (reference sequence). The CDR3 contains 13 residues. V was cut by 4 bases and J by 7 bases, with 14 bases left in between.

The rearrangement joins TRBV18 to TRBJ2-7; 11 bases fit TRBD2. This CDR3 spans 15 amino acids. Germline CDR1 is KGHSH and CDR2 is LQKENI. The trim removed 0 bases at V and 5 bases at J, leaving 3 bases unmatched. CDR3 coding DNA: TGTGCCAGCTCACCACCGTCTAGCGGGAGGCACGAGCAGTACTTC. Translation gives CASSPPSSGRHEQYF.

V and J are TRBV5-1 and TRBJ2-3; 10 nucleotides line up with TRBD2. Germline CDR1 is SGHRS and CDR2 is YFSETQ. This CDR3 has 15 amino acids. The J segment lost 3 bases and the V segment lost 2 bases, leaving 3 bases of the junction unmatched. CDR3 in amino acids: CASSFLAGATDTQYF. CDR3 bases: TGCGCCAGCAGCTTTCTAGCGGGAGCAACAGATACGCAGTATTTT.